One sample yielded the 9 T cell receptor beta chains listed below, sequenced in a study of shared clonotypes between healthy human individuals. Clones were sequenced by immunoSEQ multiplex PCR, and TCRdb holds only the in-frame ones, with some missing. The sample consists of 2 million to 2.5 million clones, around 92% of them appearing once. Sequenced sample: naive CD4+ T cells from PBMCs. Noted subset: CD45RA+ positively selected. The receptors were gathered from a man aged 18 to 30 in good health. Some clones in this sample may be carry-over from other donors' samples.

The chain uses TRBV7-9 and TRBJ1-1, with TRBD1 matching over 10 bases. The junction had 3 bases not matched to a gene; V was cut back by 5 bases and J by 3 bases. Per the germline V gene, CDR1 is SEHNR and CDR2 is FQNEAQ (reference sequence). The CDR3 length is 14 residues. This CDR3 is CASSPGQGYTEAFF. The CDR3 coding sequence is TGTGCCAGCAGCCCGGGACAGGGGTACACTGAAGCTTTCTTT.

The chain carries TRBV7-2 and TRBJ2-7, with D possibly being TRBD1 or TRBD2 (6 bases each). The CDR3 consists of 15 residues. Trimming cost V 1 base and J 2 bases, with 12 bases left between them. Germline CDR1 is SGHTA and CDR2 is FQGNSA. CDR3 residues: CASSLGGASTYEQYF. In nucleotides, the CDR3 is TGTGCCAGCAGCTTAGGGGGGGCGTCCACCTACGAGCAGTACTTC.

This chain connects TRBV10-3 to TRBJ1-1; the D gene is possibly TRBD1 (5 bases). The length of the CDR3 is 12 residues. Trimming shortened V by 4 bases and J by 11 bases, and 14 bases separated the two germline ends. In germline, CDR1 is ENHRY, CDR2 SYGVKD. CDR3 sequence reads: CAISADGGSAFF. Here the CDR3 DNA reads TGTGCCATCAGTGCGGATGGGGGGAGCGCTTTCTTT.

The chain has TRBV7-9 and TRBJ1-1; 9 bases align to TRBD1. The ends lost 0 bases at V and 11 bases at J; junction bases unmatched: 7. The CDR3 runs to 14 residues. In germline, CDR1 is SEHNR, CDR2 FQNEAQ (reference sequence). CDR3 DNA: TGTGCCAGCAGCTTAGCGGGGACAGGGCTGGATGCTTTCTTT. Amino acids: CASSLAGTGLDAFF.

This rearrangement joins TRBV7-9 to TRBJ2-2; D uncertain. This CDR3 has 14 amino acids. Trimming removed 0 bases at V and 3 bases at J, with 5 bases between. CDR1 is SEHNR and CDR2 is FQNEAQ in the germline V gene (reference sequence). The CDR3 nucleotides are TGTGCCAGCAGCTTAGCCCGTTACACCGGGGAGCTGTTTTTT. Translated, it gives CASSLARYTGELFF.

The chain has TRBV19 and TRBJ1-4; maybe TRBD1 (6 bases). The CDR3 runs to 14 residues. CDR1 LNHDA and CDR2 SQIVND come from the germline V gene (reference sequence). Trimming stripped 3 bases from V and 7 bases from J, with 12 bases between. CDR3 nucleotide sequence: TGTGCCAGTAGTATCCTCAGGGGCGTTGAAAAACTGTTTTTT. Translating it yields CASSILRGVEKLFF.

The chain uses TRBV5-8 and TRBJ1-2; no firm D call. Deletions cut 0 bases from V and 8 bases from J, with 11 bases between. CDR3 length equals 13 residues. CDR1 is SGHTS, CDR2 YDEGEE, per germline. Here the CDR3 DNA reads TGTGCCAGCAGCTTGGTGGGGTTTCGGGGCTACACCTTC. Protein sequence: CASSLVGFRGYTF.

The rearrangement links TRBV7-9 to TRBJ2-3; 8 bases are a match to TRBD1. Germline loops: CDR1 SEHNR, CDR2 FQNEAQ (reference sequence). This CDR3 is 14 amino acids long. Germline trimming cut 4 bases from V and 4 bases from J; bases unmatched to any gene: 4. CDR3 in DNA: TGTGCCAGCAGCTCGGACAGGGAGGCAGATACGCAGTATTTT. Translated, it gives CASSSDREADTQYF.

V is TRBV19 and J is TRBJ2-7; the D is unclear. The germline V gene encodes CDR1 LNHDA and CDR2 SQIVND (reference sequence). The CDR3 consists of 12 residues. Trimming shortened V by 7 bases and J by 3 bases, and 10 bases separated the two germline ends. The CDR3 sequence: CASIWARYEQYF. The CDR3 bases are TGTGCCAGTATCTGGGCCCGCTACGAGCAGTACTTC. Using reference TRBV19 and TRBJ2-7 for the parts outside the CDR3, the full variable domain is DGGITQSPKYLFRKEGQNVTLSCEQNLNHDAMYWYRQDPGQGLRLIYYSQIVNDFQKGDIAEGYSVSREKKESFPLTVTSAQKNPTAFYLCASIWARYEQYFGPGTRLTVT.